This passage covers 23 T cell receptor beta chains from one sample sequenced in a study of cytomegalovirus exposure and HLA in healthy donors (TCRdb year 2017). Libraries were built with the immunoSEQ multiplex PCR assay. A mixture of 60 forward primers for TCR Vbeta segments and 13 reverse primers for TCR Jbeta segments was used in the multiplex PCR. Here the immuneACCESS table is served through TCRdb, limited to in-frame sequences with V and J called. Missing clones are a known gap in these copies; in checked studies unresolved V genes cover under half, and the rest lacks a known reason. Counted in this sample were about 160,000 clones; 80% to 90% of them appeared once. The top ten clonotypes cover around 6.7% of the sample. The sequenced material came from PBMCs. The receptors originated from a woman in her 30s in good health and CMV-seropositive.

This clone was observed a single time. This chain uses TRBV14 with TRBJ2-7; the match to TRBD1 covers 8 bases. Trimming took 2 bases from V and 0 from J; bases not matched to a gene: 15. The CDR3 has 19 residues. Germline CDR1 reads SGHDN; CDR2 reads FVKESK. For the CDR3, the DNA is TGTGCCAGCAGCCAACGAGTAGGGAACCGGGACAGGAGCTCCTACGAGCAGTACTTC. This translates into CASSQRVGNRDRSSYEQYF.

The rearrangement links TRBV5-1 to TRBJ2-3; possibly TRBD1 for D (5 bases). This CDR3 spans 14 amino acids. The germline V and J ends were trimmed by 0 bases and 2 bases, with 7 bases remaining between them. Germline V gene lookup returns CDR1 SGHRS and CDR2 YFSETQ. This chain's CDR3 is CASSLGQHTDTQYF. The CDR3 DNA is TGCGCCAGCAGCTTGGGACAGCACACAGATACGCAGTATTTT.

The chain is built from TRBV28 and TRBJ1-5; D is uncertain. Trimming took 4 bases from V and 4 from J, leaving 14 bases between them. Germline V gene lookup returns CDR1 MDHEN and CDR2 SYDVKM. This CDR3 contains 15 residues. The CDR3 loop reads CASSSPPSLNQPQHF. CDR3 DNA: TGTGCCAGCAGTTCCCCCCCCTCCCTTAATCAGCCCCAGCATTTT.

The CDR3 coding sequence is TGTGCCAGCAGTCCACGACGGGGGAAAGAAAAACTGTTTTTT. It encodes CASSPRRGKEKLFF. The chain couples TRBV28 to TRBJ1-4, with a possible D match to TRBD1 (5 bases). The V and J ends lost 5 bases and 8 bases respectively, with 15 bases between them. Germline V gene data show CDR1 as MDHEN and CDR2 as SYDVKM. The CDR3 contains 14 residues.

The chain employs TRBV7-9 and TRBJ2-7, with D possibly matching TRBD2 (7 bases). CDR1 is SEHNR, CDR2 FQNEAQ, per germline (reference sequence). Trimming took 5 bases from V and 7 from J, leaving 12 bases between them. The CDR3 is 12 residues long. The CDR3 loop reads CASSPGRGEQYF. DNA of the CDR3: TGTGCCAGCAGCCCGGGGAGGGGGGAGCAGTACTTC.

This rearrangement joins TRBV9 to TRBJ1-1; unclear D gene. The germline V and J ends were trimmed by 3 bases and 1 base, with 4 bases remaining between them. Looked up from germline, CDR1 is SGDLS and CDR2 is YYNGEE. The CDR3 is made up of 12 amino acids. CDR3 DNA: TGTGCCAGCAGCGCTAGGAACACTGAAGCTTTCTTT. Translation gives CASSARNTEAFF.

The chain employs TRBV30 and TRBJ1-1; the match to TRBD1 covers 8 bases. Losses at the gene ends were 2 bases for V and 1 base for J; bases not matched to a gene: 15. CDR3 length equals 18 residues. The germline V gene encodes CDR1 GTSNPN and CDR2 SVGIG (reference sequence). CDR3 in DNA: TGTGCCTGGAGTACCCAGATCTACCCCGGGACAGGGAACACTGAAGCTTTCTTT. Protein product: CAWSTQIYPGTGNTEAFF. The full variable domain, completed using reference TRBV30 and TRBJ1-1, is SQTIHQWPATLVQPVGSPLSLECTVEGTSNPNLYWYRQAAGRGLQLLFYSVGIGQISSEVPQNLSASRPQDRQFILSSKKLLLSDSGFYLCAWSTQIYPGTGNTEAFFGQGTRLTVV.

The gene calls are TRBV19 and TRBJ1-6; D is uncertain. V was shortened by 3 bases and J by 0 bases, with 15 bases between the two germline ends. The germline V gene encodes CDR1 LNHDA and CDR2 SQIVND (reference sequence). There are 18 residues in the CDR3. The CDR3 bases are TGTGCCAGTAGTATGACCGGCGGCCCTAGCTCCTATAATTCACCCCTCCACTTT. Protein sequence: CASSMTGGPSSYNSPLHF.

V usage is TRBV4-2 and J usage is TRBJ2-2; no reliable D call. Germline CDR1 is LGHNA and CDR2 is YNFKEQ. The length of the CDR3 is 16 residues. V lost 1 base and J 0 bases, leaving 9 bases between the germline ends. In nucleotides, the CDR3 is TGTGCCAGCAGCCAAGGAAAATACTCGAACACCGGGGAGCTGTTTTTT. It specifies CASSQGKYSNTGELFF.

The gene calls are TRBV7-2 and TRBJ1-5, with D possibly matching TRBD1 (6 bases). Germline V gives CDR1 SGHTA, CDR2 FQGNSA. The CDR3 sequence is 16 residues long. Trimming cost V 5 bases and J 0 bases, with 14 bases left between them. CDR3 amino acids: CASSPTGTLSNQPQHF. CDR3 nucleotide sequence: TGTGCCAGCAGCCCCACAGGGACCCTTAGCAATCAGCCCCAGCATTTT. Full variable domain (rest looked up from reference TRBV7-2 and TRBJ1-5): GAGVSQSPSNKVTEKGKDVELRCDPISGHTALYWYRQSLGQGLEFLIYFQGNSAPDKSGLPSDRFSAERTGGSVSTLTIQRTQQEDSAVYLCASSPTGTLSNQPQHFGDGTRLSIL.

The chain uses TRBV4-3 and TRBJ2-7; no firm D call. Germline V lookup: CDR1 LGHNA, CDR2 YSLEER. The CDR3 is 14 residues long. The V and J ends lost 0 bases and 5 bases respectively, with 11 bases between them. CDR3 sequence: CASSQDRISDEQYF. CDR3 nucleotides: TGCGCCAGCAGCCAAGACCGTATTTCCGACGAGCAGTACTTC.

CDR3: CASSVGGVHGANVLTF. The CDR3 DNA reads as TGTGCCAGCAGCGTAGGGGGCGTTCATGGGGCCAACGTCCTGACTTTC. The rearrangement joins TRBV9 to TRBJ2-6; D perhaps matches TRBD1 (5 bases). Per the germline V gene, CDR1 is SGDLS and CDR2 is YYNGEE. V was cut by 0 bases and J by 3 bases, with 10 bases left in between. The CDR3 consists of 16 residues.

This rearrangement joins TRBV7-3 to TRBJ2-2; D may be TRBD1 (5 bases). CDR3 length: 12 amino acids. The V and J ends lost 6 bases and 7 bases respectively, with 9 bases between them. CDR1 and CDR2 (germline): SGHTA, FQGTGA. CDR3 loop: CASSKGFGELFF. CDR3 coding DNA: TGTGCCAGCAGTAAGGGGTTCGGGGAGCTGTTTTTT.

This clone has a single count. The V gene is TRBV7-9, the J gene TRBJ2-7; a weak D match, TRBD2 (5 bases). This CDR3 is built from 15 residues. Germline CDR1 SEHNR, CDR2 FQNEAQ (reference sequence). V lost 0 bases to trimming and J lost 2 bases, with 11 bases between them. The CDR3 DNA is TGTGCCAGCAGCTTAGCCGGGGTTCCGACCTACGAGCAGTACTTC. Residues: CASSLAGVPTYEQYF.

This clone was observed a single time. The chain employs TRBV7-2 and TRBJ2-7; 8 bases agree with TRBD1. Germline CDR1 is SGHTA and CDR2 is FQGNSA. The CDR3 has 13 residues. V shed 7 bases, J shed 4 bases, and the junction held 6 bases outside the gene matches. CDR3 nucleotide sequence: TGTGCCAGCAACCAGACAGGGGCATACGAGCAGTACTTC. Translating gives CASNQTGAYEQYF.

A remark on this clone: A junction boundary mismatches the germline segment, possibly from a read error. The chain employs TRBV7-9 and TRBJ1-1; D is unclear. The germline gives CDR1 SEHNR, CDR2 FQNEAQ (reference sequence). The CDR3 is made up of 12 amino acids. Here the CDR3 DNA reads TGTTCCAGCAGCCAGAGGGTTCCTGAAGCTTTCTTT. Translation: CSSSQRVPEAFF.

The chain is built from TRBV7-2 and TRBJ1-2; 9 bases are a match to TRBD1. V lost 1 base, J lost 5 bases, and 5 bases stayed unmatched. The CDR3 runs to 15 residues. Per the germline V gene, CDR1 is SGHTA and CDR2 is FQGNSA. Written as DNA, the CDR3 is TGTGCCAGCAGCTTAGTGGGGGGACAGGGATATGGCTACACCTTC. Amino acid sequence: CASSLVGGQGYGYTF. The variable domain in full, with the rest retrieved from reference TRBV7-2 and TRBJ1-2, is GAGVSQSPSNKVTEKGKDVELRCDPISGHTALYWYRQSLGQGLEFLIYFQGNSAPDKSGLPSDRFSAERTGGSVSTLTIQRTQQEDSAVYLCASSLVGGQGYGYTFGSGTRLTVV.

This chain connects TRBV5-1 to TRBJ2-5, with TRBD2 as a possible D gene (6 bases). Germline V gives CDR1 SGHRS, CDR2 YFSETQ. Trimming left V 4 bases short and J 2 bases short, with 12 bases between. CDR3 size: 14 residues. The CDR3 here is CASSAGPEQETQYF. The CDR3, as DNA: TGCGCCAGCAGCGCGGGGCCGGAACAAGAGACCCAGTACTTC. The complete variable domain, with remaining parts taken from reference TRBV5-1 and TRBJ2-5, reads KAGVTQTPRYLIKTRGQQVTLSCSPISGHRSVSWYQQTPGQGLQFLFEYFSETQRNKGNFPGRFSGRQFSNSRSEMNVSTLELGDSALYLCASSAGPEQETQYFGPGTRLLVL.

V and J are TRBV4-1 and TRBJ2-2, with TRBD2 matching over 8 bases. Germline values: CDR1 MGHRA, CDR2 YSYEKL. V lost 0 bases and J lost 6; bases outside the gene matches: 6. The CDR3 runs to 16 residues. CDR3 sequence: CASSQEPRGVAGELFF. The CDR3 DNA follows: TGCGCCAGCAGCCAAGAACCGCGGGGGGTGGCCGGGGAGCTGTTTTTT.

The chain couples TRBV9 to TRBJ1-6, with D maybe TRBD1 (5 bases). Deletions cut 3 bases from V and 8 bases from J, with 18 bases between. This CDR3 region has 16 residues. Germline V gene sequence: CDR1 SGDLS, CDR2 YYNGEE. CDR3 nucleotide sequence: TGTGCCAGCAGCGCCCAGAGGGGACTGTCGGATTCACCCCTCCACTTT. Amino acid sequence: CASSAQRGLSDSPLHF. Using reference TRBV9 and TRBJ1-6 for the parts outside the CDR3, the full variable domain is DSGVTQTPKHLITATGQRVTLRCSPRSGDLSVYWYQQSLDQGLQFLIQYYNGEERAKGNILERFSAQQFPDLHSELNLSSLELGDSALYFCASSAQRGLSDSPLHFGNGTRLTVT.

This clone showed up just a few times. The chain employs TRBV9 and TRBJ1-2, with TRBD1 as a possible D gene (6 bases). The CDR3 is made up of 14 amino acids. The germline V gene has CDR1 SGDLS and CDR2 YYNGEE. V shed 4 bases and J shed 4 bases, with 14 bases lying between them. CDR3 nucleotide sequence: TGTGCCAGCAGCTCAACAGGGTTTCGCTATGGCTACACCTTC. It specifies CASSSTGFRYGYTF.

Points on this clone: A junction boundary mismatches the germline segment, possibly from a read error. This chain links TRBV9 with TRBJ2-6; D might be TRBD1 (5 bases). Germline V gene lookup returns CDR1 SGDLS and CDR2 YYNGEE. This CDR3 is built from 18 residues. The CDR3 nucleotides read TGTGCCAGCAGCGTTCAACTTTTTACGGGCTCTGGGGCCAACGGCCTGACTTTC. As protein: CASSVQLFTGSGANGLTF.

The chain joins TRBV5-8 to TRBJ1-1, with D uncertain. The CDR3 contains 17 residues. CDR1 is SGHTS, CDR2 YDEGEE, per germline. Between the trimmed V and J ends, which lost 3 bases and 6 bases, there was a span of 24 bases. In DNA form, the CDR3 reads TGTGCCAGCAGCTCTCCGTCTTCGGGGTCTTTGTTCGCTGAAGCTTTCTTT. Translating gives CASSSPSSGSLFAEAFF.